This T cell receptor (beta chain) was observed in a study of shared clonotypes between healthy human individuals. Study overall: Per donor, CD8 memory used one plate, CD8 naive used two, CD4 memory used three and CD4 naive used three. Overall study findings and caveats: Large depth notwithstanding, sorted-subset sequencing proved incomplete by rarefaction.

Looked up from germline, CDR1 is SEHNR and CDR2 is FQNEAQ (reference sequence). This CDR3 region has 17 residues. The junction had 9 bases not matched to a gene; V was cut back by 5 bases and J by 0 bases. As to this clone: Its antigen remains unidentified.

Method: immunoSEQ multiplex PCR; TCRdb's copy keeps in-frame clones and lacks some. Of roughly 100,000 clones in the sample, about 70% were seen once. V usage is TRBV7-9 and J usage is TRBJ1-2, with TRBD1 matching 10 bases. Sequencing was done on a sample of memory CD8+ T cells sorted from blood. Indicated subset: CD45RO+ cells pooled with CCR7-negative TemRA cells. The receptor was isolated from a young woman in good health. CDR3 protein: CASSHGTGVRSNYGYTF. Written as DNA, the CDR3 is TGTGCCAGCAGCCACGGGACAGGGGTCCGCTCTAACTATGGCTACACCTTC.